This T cell receptor (beta chain) was profiled in a study of OX40 agonist ivuxolimab in advanced cancers. Points from the study as a whole: Researchers report that CD8+ T cells had, on average, more expanded clones than CD4+.

Sequencing was performed with immunoSEQ multiplex PCR; in TCRdb, only in-frame clones are kept and a portion is missing. This sample has 80,000 to 100,000 clones; around 90% occur once, and the top ten carry 1.5% to 2%. Of note for this clone: Its antigen is unknown.

Germline V gives CDR1 GTSNPN, CDR2 SVGIG (reference sequence). Trimming shortened V by 0 bases and J by 14 bases, and 17 bases separated the two germline ends. The CDR3 contains 13 residues. The TCR sequence derives from an adult with an advanced solid tumor such as melanoma, head and neck, liver or kidney cancer. This sequence joins TRBV30 and TRBJ2-1; D unclear. Sample: CD4+ or CD8+ T cells sorted from blood, taken in a trial of the OX40 agonist ivuxolimab. The DNA of the CDR3 is TGTGCCTGGAGTGTATCCAACTGGTCCAGGAAGTTCTTC. Encoded protein: CAWSVSNWSRKFF.